A single sample gave rise to the 4 T cell receptor beta chains below, sequenced in a study of cytomegalovirus exposure and HLA in healthy donors. Both 60 Vbeta primers and 13 Jbeta primers went into the PCR. The data were produced by immunoSEQ multiplex PCR, yet TCRdb's version contains in-frame clones alone and is incomplete. The table lists approximately 140,000 clones, 83% of them singletons. The sample consisted of PBMCs. These receptors were collected from a girl aged 2-10 years in good health and CMV-seronegative.

There are a few counts of this clone. This sequence joins TRBV6-1 and TRBJ1-4; D possibly corresponds to TRBD1 (5 bases). Per germline, CDR1 MNHNS and CDR2 SASEGT. CDR3 size: 14 residues. Trimming took off 5 bases at V and 4 bases at J, with 11 bases between the two ends. The CDR3 DNA is TGTGCCAGCAGTCCCAGGGTGAATAATGAAAAACTGTTTTTT. Translation gives CASSPRVNNEKLFF.

The chain employs TRBV4-1 and TRBJ2-3, with D possibly TRBD2 on 5 matching bases. Germline loops: CDR1 MGHRA, CDR2 YSYEKL. CDR3 length: 15 residues. Trimming pared 4 bases from V and 2 bases from J, leaving 13 bases between. This chain's CDR3 is CASSPSKAVTDTQYF. CDR3 coding DNA: TGCGCCAGCAGCCCCTCAAAAGCGGTCACAGATACGCAGTATTTT.

The genes are TRBV4-3 and TRBJ2-1; 11 bases are a match to TRBD2. The junction had 3 bases not matched to a gene; V was cut back by 1 base and J by 4 bases. The CDR3 totals 16 residues. Germline loops: CDR1 LGHNA, CDR2 YSLEER. This CDR3 is CASSQATSGGYNEQFF. The CDR3 DNA follows: TGCGCCAGCAGCCAAGCTACTAGCGGGGGTTACAATGAGCAGTTCTTC.

The rearrangement uses TRBV27 and TRBJ2-7; 9 nucleotides align to TRBD2. From germline, CDR1 is MNHEY and CDR2 SMNVEV (reference sequence). This CDR3 has 14 amino acids. Unmatched junction bases numbered 3, after V lost 4 bases and J lost 2 bases. CDR3 coding DNA: TGTGCCAGCAGTTCGGGACTAGCAGCCTACGAGCAGTACTTC. Amino acids: CASSSGLAAYEQYF.